The TCR beta chain under discussion was sequenced for a study of blood T cell repertoires in COVID-19. This CDR3 region has 12 residues. The junction had 3 bases not matched to a gene; V was cut back by 7 bases and J by 4 bases. Germline V gene sequence: CDR1 LGHNT, CDR2 FRNRAP. Sequencing used immunoSEQ multiplex PCR; TCRdb keeps in-frame clones, though not all of them. This sample has under 500,000 clones, with 85% to 90% found just once. Sequenced material: peripheral blood. The clonotype originates from a woman in her 30s with acute or convalescent COVID-19. This chain joins TRBV12-5 and TRBJ1-2; 7 bases align to TRBD1. This chain's CDR3 is CASAAGGYGYTF. The CDR3 nucleotides are TGTGCTAGTGCGGCAGGGGGCTATGGCTACACCTTC.